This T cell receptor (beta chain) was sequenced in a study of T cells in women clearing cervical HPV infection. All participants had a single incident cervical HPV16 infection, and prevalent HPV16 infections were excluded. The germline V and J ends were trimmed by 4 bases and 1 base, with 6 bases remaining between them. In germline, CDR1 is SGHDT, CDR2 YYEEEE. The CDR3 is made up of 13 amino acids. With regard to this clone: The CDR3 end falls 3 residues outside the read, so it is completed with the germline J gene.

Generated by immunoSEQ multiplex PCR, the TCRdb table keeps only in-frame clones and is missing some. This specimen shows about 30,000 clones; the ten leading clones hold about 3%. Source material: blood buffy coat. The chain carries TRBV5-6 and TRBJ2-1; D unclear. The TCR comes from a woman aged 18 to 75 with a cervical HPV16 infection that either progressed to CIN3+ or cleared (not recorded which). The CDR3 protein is CASSLESYNEQFF. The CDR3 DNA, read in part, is TGTGCCAGCAGCCTAGAATCCTACAATGAG.